This T cell receptor beta chain was documented in a study of human versus mouse CDR3 diversity and MHC coevolution (TCRdb year 2017). Regarding the research as a whole: According to reports, the immunoSEQ assay can detect one in 200,000 T cells and keeps multiplex PCR amplification bias to a minimum. Across the mouse and human samples, each sample yielded between about 5.5 x 10^6 and 1.6 x 10^7 valid reads. Human naive CD4 T cell repertoires were used as a reference for TCR selection on multiple MHC II alleles and were compared with human-TCR-locus transgenic mice carrying single MHC II. Three healthy volunteer blood donors were included in the human cohort, with one aged 30 to 40, one aged 40 to 50 and one aged 60 to 69 at collection.

Results the study describes overall, beyond this receptor: On average, more CDR3 deletions and insertions were observed in humans than in mice, indicating greater exonuclease and TdT activity. Repertoire diversity was not considered directly comparable between humans and mice because human T cells were selected on a handful of MHC II alleles. According to iCHAO1 estimates, humans had the largest TCR beta repertoire, about 1.6 million clonotypes, which was attributed likely to selection by multiple MHC II molecules. Most of the three human donors showed the lowest clonal inequality scores among all compared groups.

Naive CD4 T cells, defined as CD45RO-negative and CD62L-positive, were isolated from PBMCs by fluorescence-activated cell sorting. About 50 ml of fresh peripheral blood was drawn per donor, and PBMCs were isolated by Ficoll density centrifugation. Cell sorting was carried out on a FACSAria III instrument, and a purity above 85% was achieved for all samples. Comments on this clone: No antigen is known for it. No quality values exist for individual bases; no much larger clone is one base distant.

The CDR3 numbers 15 residues from cysteine through phenylalanine. The CDR3 DNA has 45 bases and is translated from base 1. V sheds 7 bases and J sheds 4 bases, leaving 19 bases between their ends. CDR1 and CDR2 were assigned from the germline V gene (reference sequence) as SGHKS and YYEKEE. The QIAGEN blood and tissue kit was used to extract genomic DNA from sorted cells, and the DNA was quantified on a NanoDrop 1000. The immunoSEQ platform deep sequenced and quantified TCR alpha and beta chains by multiplex PCR of genomic DNA. In the authors' own workflow: TCR sequences were annotated using IMGT gene and region definitions. Out-of-frame rearrangements served as a stand-in for the preselection repertoire and were compared with in-frame clonotypes. Repertoire size was estimated with the iCHAO1 estimator supplied with the immunoSEQ platform. A Gini index based on the Lorenz curve was applied to in-frame amino acid clonotypes to measure clonal inequality. The intersect function of the R package tcR was used to count shared clonotypes, and the Jaccard index was used to score similarity. Frequencies of V, J and V-J usage were subjected to principal component analysis with the R prcomp function, without normalization. TCRdb limited this immuneACCESS table to in-frame rearrangements with V and J called. A share of clones is missing; checked studies link under half to unresolved V genes, and the rest is unexplained. The D gene and trimming were derived from the DNA, and the V and J assignments and clone size from that table. For this sample the table gives about 77,000 clones, of which 92% were detected only once. Together, the top ten hold roughly 0.15% of the sample.

The sequence joins TRBV5-5 to TRBJ2-3; a tentative D match to TRBD2 spans 6 bases. The source is a person between 25 and 75 years old in good health. Material for sequencing was naive CD4+ T cells from blood. Read against the paper, the sample's cell subset or site label means: CD45RO-negative CD62L-positive naive CD4 T cells. In nucleotides, the sequence is TGTGCCAGCGTTCGCACGGGGGTAGGACCAGATACGCAGTATTTT. Translation gives CASVRTGVGPDTQYF. The reference TRBV5-5 and TRBJ2-3 proteins fill in what lies around the CDR3, so the full variable domain reads DAGVTQSPTHLIKTRGQQVTLRCSPISGHKSVSWYQQVLGQGPQFIFQYYEKEERGRGNFPDRFSARQFPNYSSELNVNALLLGDSALYLCASVRTGVGPDTQYFGPGTRLTVL.